These 14 T cell receptor beta chains were sequenced from one sample in a study of cytomegalovirus exposure and HLA in healthy donors. The PCR ran on 60 Vbeta and 13 Jbeta primers. TCRdb's table, derived via immunoSEQ multiplex PCR, lists solely in-frame clones and lacks some. The sample holds around 100,000 clones, roughly 85% seen once. Sample: PBMCs. These receptors came from a man aged 25 to 40 in good health and CMV-seropositive.

V and J are TRBV30 and TRBJ2-5; 8 nucleotides align to TRBD1. From germline, CDR1 is GTSNPN and CDR2 SVGIG (reference sequence). The CDR3 is 14 amino acids. Trimming removed 2 bases from V and 1 base from J; junction bases left unmatched: 3. This CDR3 is CAWSIGQGQETQYF. The CDR3 nucleotides read TGTGCCTGGAGTATCGGACAGGGCCAAGAGACCCAGTACTTC.

The chain uses TRBV19 and TRBJ2-3; 8 positions agree with TRBD2. The V and J ends lost 4 bases and 8 bases, in that order; junction bases with no gene match: 8. The CDR3 runs 14 residues. CDR1 and CDR2 (germline): LNHDA, SQIVND (reference sequence). CDR3 loop: CASSTRTSGGTQYF. CDR3 nucleotide sequence: TGTGCCAGTAGTACCCGAACTAGCGGCGGTACGCAGTATTTT.

The J gene is TRBJ1-1, the V gene TRBV7-2, with 8 bases identical to TRBD1. The CDR3 spans 15 residues. The V segment lost 5 bases and the J segment 4 bases; nucleotides outside the gene matches: 9. Germline V CDR1 and CDR2: SGHTA, FQGNSA. CDR3 loop: CASSPRQGKVTEAFF. The DNA for the CDR3 is TGTGCCAGCAGCCCAAGACAGGGGAAGGTCACTGAAGCTTTCTTT.

This clone appeared once. This rearrangement joins TRBV7-7 to TRBJ2-1; 8 bases fit TRBD2. The CDR3 totals 16 residues. Looked up from germline, CDR1 is SSHAT and CDR2 is FNYEAQ (reference sequence). V shed 4 bases and J 0 bases; nucleotides not matched to a gene: 5. The CDR3 DNA sequence: TGTGCCAGCAGCTCTTCCGGGACTAGCTCCTACAATGAGCAGTTCTTC. Amino acids: CASSSSGTSSYNEQFF.

The chain joins TRBV5-1 to TRBJ1-2, with D possibly matching TRBD1 (6 bases). This CDR3 has 12 amino acids. The ends were cut back, 6 bases at V and 5 bases at J, with 11 bases in the middle. Germline V CDR1 and CDR2: SGHRS, YFSETQ. Here the CDR3 reads CASTEQGYGYTF. The DNA of the CDR3 is TGCGCCAGCACCGAACAGGGATATGGCTACACCTTC.

This clone was seen only a few times. The rearrangement uses TRBV18 and TRBJ1-3; 8 bases agree with TRBD1. Germline V gene data show CDR1 as KGHSH and CDR2 as LQKENI. The CDR3 totals 18 residues. With V trimmed by 5 bases and J by 2 bases, 14 bases remained unmatched. CDR3 coding DNA: TGTGCCAGCTCAATGTTCTCGGGACAGGCAATAACTGGAAACACCATATATTTT. This encodes CASSMFSGQAITGNTIYF.

This clone was detected only a few times. The rearrangement uses TRBV5-4 and TRBJ1-4; D is unclear. Germline V gives CDR1 SGHNT, CDR2 YYREEE (reference sequence). V was cut by 4 bases and J by 8 bases, with 18 bases left in between. This CDR3 is built from 15 residues. In DNA, the CDR3 is TGTGCCAGCAGCCGGAAGGCTGGCCCCGGGGAAAAACTGTTTTTT. Its protein product is CASSRKAGPGEKLFF.

The chain carries TRBV6-5 and TRBJ2-5, with TRBD2 matching 11 bases. Germline CDR1 MNHEY, CDR2 SVGAGI. The CDR3 has 15 residues. V shed 4 bases and J 5 bases; nucleotides not matched to a gene: 6. The CDR3 spells CASSFSGRAGETQYF. CDR3 bases: TGTGCCAGCAGTTTTAGCGGGAGGGCGGGGGAGACCCAGTACTTC.

This chain uses TRBV6-6 with TRBJ2-2; 7 nucleotides agree with TRBD1. The J segment lost 2 bases and the V segment lost 6 bases, leaving 6 bases of the junction unmatched. The CDR3 has 15 residues. CDR1 is MNHNY and CDR2 is SVGAGI in the germline V gene (reference sequence). The CDR3 loop reads CASRTGQQNTGELFF. The DNA for the CDR3 is TGTGCCAGCAGAACGGGACAGCAAAACACCGGGGAGCTGTTTTTT.

The chain uses TRBV15 and TRBJ1-1; TRBD1 is a possible D gene (5 bases). Germline CDR1 and CDR2: LNHNV and YYDKDF (reference sequence). This CDR3 is built from 13 residues. The germline V and J ends were trimmed by 4 bases and 2 bases, with 8 bases remaining between them. The CDR3 region is CATSMDTNTEAFF. For the CDR3, the DNA is TGTGCCACCAGCATGGACACCAACACTGAAGCTTTCTTT.

This clone was seen more than once but under ten times. The chain links TRBV25-1 to TRBJ2-1; 10 bases are a match to TRBD1. V lost 0 bases to trimming and J lost 7 bases; unmatched junction nucleotides: 3. The CDR3 loop spans 15 amino acids. The germline CDR1 and CDR2 sequences are MGHDK and SYGVNS. This CDR3 is CASSEYGTGVNEQFF. The CDR3 DNA follows: TGTGCCAGCAGTGAATACGGGACAGGGGTAAATGAGCAGTTCTTC.

This clone has more than one count but fewer than ten. The chain recombines TRBV6-6 with TRBJ2-7, with D hard to call. The length of the CDR3 is 13 residues. Per the germline V gene, CDR1 is MNHNY and CDR2 is SVGAGI (reference sequence). Trimming stripped 6 bases from V and 2 bases from J, with 11 bases between. The CDR3 DNA follows: TGTGCCAGCAGCTCCGACATTCCCTACGAGCAGTACTTC. It specifies CASSSDIPYEQYF.

This clone was counted a single time. The rearrangement joins TRBV11-2 to TRBJ2-5, with TRBD2 matching over 7 bases. This CDR3 has 15 amino acids. Unmatched junction bases numbered 11, after V lost 5 bases and J lost 5 bases. Germline V lookup: CDR1 SGHAT, CDR2 FQNNGV. CDR3 DNA sequence: TGTGCCAGCAGCGGAATAAGCGGGGAATGGGAGACCCAGTACTTC. Translated: CASSGISGEWETQYF.

The V gene is TRBV28, the J gene TRBJ2-2, with D maybe TRBD1 (6 bases). Deletions cut 6 bases from V and 0 bases from J, with 11 bases between. The CDR3 spans 15 residues. Germline V gene sequence: CDR1 MDHEN, CDR2 SYDVKM. CDR3 sequence reads: CASSTGQPNTGELFF. DNA of the CDR3: TGTGCCAGCAGCACAGGACAGCCGAACACCGGGGAGCTGTTTTTT.